The rows below give T cell receptor beta chains drawn from one sample of a study of a mutant IDH1 vaccine in newly diagnosed glioma. TCRdb's table, derived via immunoSEQ multiplex PCR, lists solely in-frame clones and lacks some. The repertoire has approximately 35,000 clones, less than 90% of them found once; the top ten carry around 4.8%. The sequencing used PBMCs, collected from a glioma patient treated with radiotherapy, temozolomide or both. The receptors were sampled from a middle-aged woman with glioma. Each CDR3 is given with its conserved first and last residue. The D gene is left open where the match is weak. Clone size is given for some rows only: seen once, a few or many times, or a class if the clone is expanded.

j_call,v_call,d_call,clone_size,cdr3_nt,cdr3_aa
TRBJ1-4,TRBV7-2,NA,NA,TGTGCCAGCAGCTTAGCGGCGGGGACGGACTCAACTAATGAAAAACTGTTTTTT,CASSLAAGTDSTNEKLFF
TRBJ1-5,TRBV6-4,NA,NA,TGTGCCAGCAGCAAAGAGGGCCATAGCAATCAGCCCCAGCATTTT,CASSKEGHSNQPQHF
TRBJ2-1,TRBV29-1,NA,NA,TGCAGCGTTGAAGGGGCACCCGGGTACTACAATGAGCAGTTCTTC,CSVEGAPGYYNEQFF
TRBJ2-7,TRBV6-6,TRBD1,NA,TGTGCCAGCAAAACAATCCGGGACAGGGGCCACGAGCAGTACTTC,CASKTIRDRGHEQYF
TRBJ2-2,TRBV6-1,NA,NA,TGTGCCAGCAGTGAAGCGAGGGGGTGGTTGGACACCGGGGAGCTGTTTTTT,CASSEARGWLDTGELFF
TRBJ1-5,TRBV6-1,TRBD1,NA,TGTGCCAGCAGCAGACAGGGATTGAGGAATCAGCCCCAGCATTTT,CASSRQGLRNQPQHF
TRBJ1-3,TRBV7-9,TRBD1,NA,TGTGCCAGCGGTTGGGGGACAGGGCCCGGAAACACCATATATTTT,CASGWGTGPGNTIYF
TRBJ1-3,TRBV2,NA,NA,TGTGCCAGCAGGCCGAGAATCGGGACTGGAAACACCATATATTTT,CASRPRIGTGNTIYF
TRBJ2-7,TRBV6-5,NA,NA,TGTGCCAGCAGTTACTCGAAAGTCCCCTACGAGCAGTACTTC,CASSYSKVPYEQYF
TRBJ1-5,TRBV7-9,TRBD1,NA,TGTGCCAGCAGCTCGACCCAGGGGGCCGGAGATAGCAATCAGCCCCAGCATTTT,CASSSTQGAGDSNQPQHF
TRBJ2-7,TRBV7-2,NA,NA,TGTGCCAGCAGCTTTAGCTCCGAGCAGTACTTC,CASSFSSEQYF
TRBJ1-1,TRBV18,NA,few,TGTGCCAGCTCACGCGCAGGATCGGGCACTGAAGCTTTCTTT,CASSRAGSGTEAFF
TRBJ2-5,TRBV11-2,TRBD1,NA,TGTGCCAGCAGCTTAAGACTCTCGGACAGGGTCGGAGAGACCCAGTACTTC,CASSLRLSDRVGETQYF
TRBJ1-4,TRBV28,NA,NA,TGTGCCAGCAGTTTAGTTAATGAAAAACTGTTTTTT,CASSLVNEKLFF
TRBJ1-1,TRBV19,TRBD1,NA,TGTGCCAGTAGTCCGTCATACAGGGGCTACACTGAAGCTTTCTTT,CASSPSYRGYTEAFF